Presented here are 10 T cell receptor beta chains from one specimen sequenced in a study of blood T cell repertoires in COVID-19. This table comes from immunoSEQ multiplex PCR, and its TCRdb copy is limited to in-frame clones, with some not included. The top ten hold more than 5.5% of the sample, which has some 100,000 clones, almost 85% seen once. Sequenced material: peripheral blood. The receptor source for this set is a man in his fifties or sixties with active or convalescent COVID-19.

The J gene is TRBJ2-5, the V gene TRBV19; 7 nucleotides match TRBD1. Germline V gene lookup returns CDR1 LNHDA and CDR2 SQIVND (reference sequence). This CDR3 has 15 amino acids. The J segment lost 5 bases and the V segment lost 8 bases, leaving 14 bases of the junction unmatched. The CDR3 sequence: CASAYGDRVAETQYF. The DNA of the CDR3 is TGTGCCAGTGCCTACGGAGACAGGGTTGCGGAGACCCAGTACTTC.

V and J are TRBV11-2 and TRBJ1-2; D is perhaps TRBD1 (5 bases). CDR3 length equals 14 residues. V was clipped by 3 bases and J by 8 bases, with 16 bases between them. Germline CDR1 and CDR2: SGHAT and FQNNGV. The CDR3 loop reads CASSLDKGPGGYTF. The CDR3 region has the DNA TGTGCCAGCAGCTTGGACAAGGGGCCAGGGGGCTACACCTTC.

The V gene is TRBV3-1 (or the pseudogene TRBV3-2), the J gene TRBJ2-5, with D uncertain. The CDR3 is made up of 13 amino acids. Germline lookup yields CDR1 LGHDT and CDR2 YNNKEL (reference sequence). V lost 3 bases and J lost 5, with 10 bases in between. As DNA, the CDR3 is TGTGCCAGCAGCCAGAATAATGAGGAGACCCAGTACTTC. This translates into CASSQNNEETQYF.

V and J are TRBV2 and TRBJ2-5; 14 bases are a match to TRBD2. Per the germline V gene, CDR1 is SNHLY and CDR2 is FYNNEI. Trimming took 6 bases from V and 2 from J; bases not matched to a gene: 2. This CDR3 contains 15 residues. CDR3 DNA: TGTGCCAGCAGGGGGACTAGCGGGGGACAAGAGACCCAGTACTTC. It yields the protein CASRGTSGGQETQYF.

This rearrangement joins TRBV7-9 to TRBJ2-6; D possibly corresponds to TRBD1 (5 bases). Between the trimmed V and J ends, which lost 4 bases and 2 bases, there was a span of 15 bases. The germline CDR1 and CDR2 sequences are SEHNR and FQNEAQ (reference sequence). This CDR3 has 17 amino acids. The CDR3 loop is CASSSIPQGTGANVLTF. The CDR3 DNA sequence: TGTGCCAGCAGCTCAATACCCCAGGGTACTGGGGCCAACGTCCTGACTTTC.

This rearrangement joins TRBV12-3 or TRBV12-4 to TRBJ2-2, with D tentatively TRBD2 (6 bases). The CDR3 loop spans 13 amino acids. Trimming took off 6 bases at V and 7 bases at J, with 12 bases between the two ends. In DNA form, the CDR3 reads TGTGCCAGCAGCCAAAGGGAGGACGGGGAGCTGTTTTTT. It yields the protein CASSQREDGELFF.

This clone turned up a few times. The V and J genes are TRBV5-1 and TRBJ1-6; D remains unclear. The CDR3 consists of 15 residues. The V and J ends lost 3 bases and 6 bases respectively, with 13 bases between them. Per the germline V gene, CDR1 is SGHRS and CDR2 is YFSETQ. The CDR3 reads CASSSDTPFNSPLHF. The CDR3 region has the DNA TGCGCCAGCAGCTCCGACACCCCCTTTAATTCACCCCTCCACTTT.

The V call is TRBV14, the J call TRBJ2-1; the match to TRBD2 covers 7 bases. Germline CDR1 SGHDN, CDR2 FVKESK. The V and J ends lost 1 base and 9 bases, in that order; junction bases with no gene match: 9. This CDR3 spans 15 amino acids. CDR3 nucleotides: TGTGCCAGCAGCCAAGTTGTGAGCGGGGCAGGTGAGCAGTTCTTC. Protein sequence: CASSQVVSGAGEQFF.

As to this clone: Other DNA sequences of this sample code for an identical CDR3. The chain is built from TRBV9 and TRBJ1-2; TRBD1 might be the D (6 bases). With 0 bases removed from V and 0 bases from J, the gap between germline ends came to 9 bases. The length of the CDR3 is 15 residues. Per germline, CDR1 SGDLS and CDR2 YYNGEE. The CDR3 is CASSVAQGSNYGYTF. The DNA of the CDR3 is TGTGCCAGCAGCGTAGCACAGGGCTCTAACTATGGCTACACCTTC.

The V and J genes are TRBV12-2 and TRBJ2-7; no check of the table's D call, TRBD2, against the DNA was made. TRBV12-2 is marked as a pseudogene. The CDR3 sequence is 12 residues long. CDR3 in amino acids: CASRRSTGEQYV. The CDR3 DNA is TGTGCAAGTCGCCGCAGCACGGGGGAGCAGTACGTC.